This T cell receptor beta chain comes out of a study of graft-versus-host responses after intestinal transplantation. General study findings and limits: Some GvH clones appeared in ileal mucosa or blood before recipient bone marrow.

The CDR3 consists of 12 residues. V lost 8 bases, J lost 5 bases, and 13 bases lay in between. The germline V gene encodes CDR1 LNHDA and CDR2 SQIVND (reference sequence). As for this clone: No antigen is known for it.

TCRdb's copy holds only in-frame clones and misses some; the assay was immunoSEQ multiplex PCR. This table has 85,000 to 100,000 clones, roughly 90% appearing once. This clonotype was sampled from a human donor who received an intestinal transplant. The sequencing used unstimulated CD4+ T cells sorted from spleen or lymph node cells, collected before intestinal transplant. The chain carries TRBV19 and TRBJ2-7; possible D gene TRBD2, 6 bases. The CDR3 DNA reads as TGTGCCAGTCGGAGGGCCGGGGACGAGCAGTACTTC. Translated: CASRRAGDEQYF. The variable domain in full, completed from reference TRBV19 and TRBJ2-7, reads DGGITQSPKYLFRKEGQNVTLSCEQNLNHDAMYWYRQDPGQGLRLIYYSQIVNDFQKGDIAEGYSVSREKKESFPLTVTSAQKNPTAFYLCASRRAGDEQYFGPGTRLTVT.